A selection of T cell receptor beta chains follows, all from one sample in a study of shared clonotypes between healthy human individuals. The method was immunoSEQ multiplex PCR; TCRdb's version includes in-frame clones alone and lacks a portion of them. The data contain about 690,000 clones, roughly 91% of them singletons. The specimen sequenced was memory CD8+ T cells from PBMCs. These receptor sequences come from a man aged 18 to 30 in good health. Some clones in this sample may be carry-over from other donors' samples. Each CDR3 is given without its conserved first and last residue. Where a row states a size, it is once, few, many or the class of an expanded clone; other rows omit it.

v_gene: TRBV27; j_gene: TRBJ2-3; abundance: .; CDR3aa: ASSLLASGRTDTQY
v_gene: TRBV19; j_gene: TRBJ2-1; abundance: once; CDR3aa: ASRQQDYNEQF
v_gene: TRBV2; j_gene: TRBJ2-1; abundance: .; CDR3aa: ASRQDVRNEQF
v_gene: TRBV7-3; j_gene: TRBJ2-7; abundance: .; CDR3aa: ASSQGSGRVYEQY
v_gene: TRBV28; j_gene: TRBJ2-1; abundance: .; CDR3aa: ASSLWAAHNEQF
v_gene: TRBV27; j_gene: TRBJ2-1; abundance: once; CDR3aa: ASSLRPGEQF
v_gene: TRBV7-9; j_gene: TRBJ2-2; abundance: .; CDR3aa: ASSPAGRVGELF
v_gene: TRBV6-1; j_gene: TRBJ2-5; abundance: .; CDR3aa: ASSEFFGTQY
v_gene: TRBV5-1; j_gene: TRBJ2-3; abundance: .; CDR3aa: ASSLETTTGEDTQY
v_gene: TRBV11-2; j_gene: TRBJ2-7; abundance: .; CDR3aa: ASSLVGGNPYEQY
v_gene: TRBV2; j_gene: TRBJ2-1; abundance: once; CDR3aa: ASSDPSLGEQF
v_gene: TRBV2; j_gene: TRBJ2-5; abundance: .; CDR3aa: ASSTGGGEVETQY
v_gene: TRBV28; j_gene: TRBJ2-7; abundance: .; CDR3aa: ASTSDSYEQY
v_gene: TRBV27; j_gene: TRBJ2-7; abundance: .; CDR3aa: ASSPGLAGSYEQY
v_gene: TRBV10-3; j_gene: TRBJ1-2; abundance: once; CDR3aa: AIREGTGTNYGYT
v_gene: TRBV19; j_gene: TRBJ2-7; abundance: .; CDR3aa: ASSIELAGAYEQY
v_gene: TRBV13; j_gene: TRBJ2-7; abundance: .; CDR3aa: ASSPQSRTGVGYEQY
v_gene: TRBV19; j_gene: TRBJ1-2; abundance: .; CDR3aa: ASIDNWSYGYT
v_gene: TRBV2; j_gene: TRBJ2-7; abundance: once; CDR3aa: ASSYRDPSYEQY
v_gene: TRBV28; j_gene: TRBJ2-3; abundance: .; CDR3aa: ASSLWASGNPDTQY
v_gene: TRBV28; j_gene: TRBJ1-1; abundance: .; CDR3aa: ASSLFRVPEAF
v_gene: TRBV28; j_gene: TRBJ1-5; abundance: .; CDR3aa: ASSLWAGGRNQPQH
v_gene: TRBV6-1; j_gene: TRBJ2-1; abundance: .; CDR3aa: ASSERYGYEQF
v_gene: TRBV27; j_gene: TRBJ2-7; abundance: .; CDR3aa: ASSLDNSLEQY
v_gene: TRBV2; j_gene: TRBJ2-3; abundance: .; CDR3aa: ASSQVGDTQY
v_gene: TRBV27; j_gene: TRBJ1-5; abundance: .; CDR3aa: ASSSLPLPRTGHQPQH
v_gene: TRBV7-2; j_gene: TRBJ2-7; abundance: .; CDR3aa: ASSLAGPYEQY
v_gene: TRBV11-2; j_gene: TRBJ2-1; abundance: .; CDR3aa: ASTDRSVTNEQF
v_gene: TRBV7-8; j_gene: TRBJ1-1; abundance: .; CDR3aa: ASSAAIPPLGTEAF
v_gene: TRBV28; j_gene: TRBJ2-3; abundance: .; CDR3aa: ASSFSPGVDTQY
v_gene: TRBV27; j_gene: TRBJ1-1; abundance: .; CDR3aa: ASSLLAGQHTEAF
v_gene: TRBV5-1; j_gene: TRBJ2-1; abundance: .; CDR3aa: ASSPDFYSSYNEQF
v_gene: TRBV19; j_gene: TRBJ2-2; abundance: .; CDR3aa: ASSKLAGAGELF
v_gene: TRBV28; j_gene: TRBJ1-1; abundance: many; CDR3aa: ASTLDRGRAEAF
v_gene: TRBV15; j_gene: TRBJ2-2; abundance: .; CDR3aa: ATSSKRDRPTGELF
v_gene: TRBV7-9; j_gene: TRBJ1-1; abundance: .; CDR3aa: ASSPRFGANTEAF
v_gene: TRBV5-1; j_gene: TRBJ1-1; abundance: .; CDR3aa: ASSLTGKAEAF
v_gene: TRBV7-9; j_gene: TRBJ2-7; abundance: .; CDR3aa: ASRNTRESSYEQY
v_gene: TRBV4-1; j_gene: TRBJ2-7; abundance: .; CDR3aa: ASSHRAGSIYEQY
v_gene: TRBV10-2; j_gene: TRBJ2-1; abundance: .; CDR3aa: ASSEYRRDSNEQF
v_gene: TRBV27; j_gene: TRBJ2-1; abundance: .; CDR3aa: ASSLLLAGGYNEQF
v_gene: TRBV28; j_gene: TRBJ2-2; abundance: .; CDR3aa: ASSWIATKRTGELF
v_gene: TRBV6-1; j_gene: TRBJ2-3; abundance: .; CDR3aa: ASNEGPEWNTQY
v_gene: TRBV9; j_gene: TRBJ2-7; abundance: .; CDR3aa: ASSVTSQSGEQY
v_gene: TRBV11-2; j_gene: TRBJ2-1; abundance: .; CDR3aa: ASSTGTSAFGEQF
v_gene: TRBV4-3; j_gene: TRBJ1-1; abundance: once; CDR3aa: ASSQDRGMNTEAF
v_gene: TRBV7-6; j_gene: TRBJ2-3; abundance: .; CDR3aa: ASSTRRGGTQY
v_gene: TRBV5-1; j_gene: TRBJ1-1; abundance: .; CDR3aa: ASSLGQATITEAF
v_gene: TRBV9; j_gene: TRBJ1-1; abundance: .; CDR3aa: ASSPGTTPEAF
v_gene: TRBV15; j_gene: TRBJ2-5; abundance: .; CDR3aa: ATSRDGGQYQETQY